This T cell receptor (beta chain) was sequenced in a study of blood T cell repertoires in COVID-19. Study at large: Nucleic acid was either cDNA or gDNA, and it came from T cells, B-cell-depleted T cells, or PBMCs.

Participant-given clinical history determined each cohort assignment. The assay was immunoSEQ multiplex PCR, and TCRdb's table has in-frame clones only and misses some. Found here are 300,000 or so clones, approximately 90% of them singletons; the top ten hold more than 9%. The CDR3 consists of 14 residues. Germline V gene sequence: CDR1 MNHEY, CDR2 SVGAGI. V was cut by 6 bases and J by 2 bases, with 13 bases left in between. The J gene is TRBJ1-2, the V gene TRBV6-5, with D possibly being TRBD1 (5 bases). The sequence was collected from a woman under 30 who had recovered from COVID-19. Input material: PBMCs or T cells enriched from blood (not recorded which). Here the CDR3 DNA reads TGTGCCAGCAGCTACAGGAGAGCCAACTATGGCTACACCTTC. It translates to CASSYRRANYGYTF.